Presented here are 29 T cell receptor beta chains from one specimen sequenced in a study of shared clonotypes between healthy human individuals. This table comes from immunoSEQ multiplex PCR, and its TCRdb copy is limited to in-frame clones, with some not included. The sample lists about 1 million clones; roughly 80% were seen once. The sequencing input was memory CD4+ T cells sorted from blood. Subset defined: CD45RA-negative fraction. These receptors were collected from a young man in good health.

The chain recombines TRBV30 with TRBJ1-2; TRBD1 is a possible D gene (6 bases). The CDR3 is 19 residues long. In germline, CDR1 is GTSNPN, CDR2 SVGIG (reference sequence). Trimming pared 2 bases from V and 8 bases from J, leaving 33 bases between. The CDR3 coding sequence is TGTGCCTGGAGTCCACTGACTGGGGAGACAGGCCTTTTTCCTCGGGGCTACACCTTC. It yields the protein CAWSPLTGETGLFPRGYTF.

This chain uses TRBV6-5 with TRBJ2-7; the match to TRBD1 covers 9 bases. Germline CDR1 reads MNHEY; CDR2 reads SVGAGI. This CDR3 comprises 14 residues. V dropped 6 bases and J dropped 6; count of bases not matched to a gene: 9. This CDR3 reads CASRLQGAYGEQYF. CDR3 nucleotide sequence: TGTGCCAGCAGACTACAGGGGGCGTATGGCGAGCAGTACTTC.

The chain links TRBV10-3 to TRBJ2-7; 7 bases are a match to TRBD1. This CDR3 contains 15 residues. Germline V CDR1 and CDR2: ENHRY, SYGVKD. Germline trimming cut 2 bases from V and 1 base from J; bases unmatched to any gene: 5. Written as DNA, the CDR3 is TGTGCCATCAGTGAGGGGACAGCGACTTCCTACGAGCAGTACTTC. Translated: CAISEGTATSYEQYF.

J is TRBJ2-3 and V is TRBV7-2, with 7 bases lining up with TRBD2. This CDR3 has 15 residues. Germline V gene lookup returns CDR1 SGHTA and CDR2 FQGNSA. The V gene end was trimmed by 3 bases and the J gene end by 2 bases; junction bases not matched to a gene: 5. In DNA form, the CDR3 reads TGTGCCAGCAGCTTTAGCGGGTTGCACACAGATACGCAGTATTTT. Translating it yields CASSFSGLHTDTQYF.

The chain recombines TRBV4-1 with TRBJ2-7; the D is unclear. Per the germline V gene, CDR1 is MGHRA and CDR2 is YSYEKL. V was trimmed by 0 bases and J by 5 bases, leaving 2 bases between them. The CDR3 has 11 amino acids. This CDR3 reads CASSQDNEQYF. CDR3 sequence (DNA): TGCGCCAGCAGCCAAGATAACGAGCAGTACTTC.

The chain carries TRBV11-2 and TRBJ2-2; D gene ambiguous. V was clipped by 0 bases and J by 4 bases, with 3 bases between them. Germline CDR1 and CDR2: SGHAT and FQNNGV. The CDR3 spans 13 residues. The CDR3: CASSLEGTGELFF. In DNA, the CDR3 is TGTGCCAGCAGCTTAGAGGGCACCGGGGAGCTGTTTTTT.

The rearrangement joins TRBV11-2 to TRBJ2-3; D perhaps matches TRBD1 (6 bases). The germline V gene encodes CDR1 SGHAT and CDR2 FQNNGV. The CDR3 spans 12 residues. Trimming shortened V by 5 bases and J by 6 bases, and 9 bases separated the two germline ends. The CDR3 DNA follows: TGTGCCAGCAGCGACAGGCGGGATACGCAGTATTTT. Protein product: CASSDRRDTQYF.

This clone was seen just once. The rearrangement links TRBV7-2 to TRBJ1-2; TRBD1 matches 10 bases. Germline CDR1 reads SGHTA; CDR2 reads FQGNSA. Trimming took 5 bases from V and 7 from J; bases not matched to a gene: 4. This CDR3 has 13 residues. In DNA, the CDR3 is TGTGCCAGCAGCCAGACAGGGGGCGGTGGCTACACCTTC. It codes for CASSQTGGGGYTF.

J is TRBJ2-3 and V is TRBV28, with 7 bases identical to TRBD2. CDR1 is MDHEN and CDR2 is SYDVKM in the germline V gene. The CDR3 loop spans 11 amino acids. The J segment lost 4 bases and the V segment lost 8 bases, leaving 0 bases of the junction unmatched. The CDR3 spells CASGGADTQYF. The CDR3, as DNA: TGTGCCAGCGGGGGGGCAGATACGCAGTATTTT.

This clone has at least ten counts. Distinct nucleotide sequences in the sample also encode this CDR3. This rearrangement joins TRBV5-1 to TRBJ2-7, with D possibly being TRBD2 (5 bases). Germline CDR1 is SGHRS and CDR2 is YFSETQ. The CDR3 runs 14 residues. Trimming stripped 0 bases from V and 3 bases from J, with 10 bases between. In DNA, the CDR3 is TGCGCCAGCAGCTTGGAGGGTGAGGGCTACGAGCAGTACTTC. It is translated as CASSLEGEGYEQYF. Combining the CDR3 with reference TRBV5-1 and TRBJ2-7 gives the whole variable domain KAGVTQTPRYLIKTRGQQVTLSCSPISGHRSVSWYQQTPGQGLQFLFEYFSETQRNKGNFPGRFSGRQFSNSRSEMNVSTLELGDSALYLCASSLEGEGYEQYFGPGTRLTVT.

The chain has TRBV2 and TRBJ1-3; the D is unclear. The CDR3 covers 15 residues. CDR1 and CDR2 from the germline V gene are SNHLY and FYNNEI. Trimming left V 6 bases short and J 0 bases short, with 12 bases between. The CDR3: CASSQEDLSGNTIYF. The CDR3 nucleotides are TGTGCCAGCAGCCAAGAGGACCTCTCTGGAAACACCATATATTTT. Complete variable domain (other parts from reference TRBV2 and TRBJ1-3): EPEVTQTPSHQVTQMGQEVILRCVPISNHLYFYWYRQILGQKVEFLVSFYNNEISEKSEIFDDQFSVERPDGSNFTLKIRSTKLEDSAMYFCASSQEDLSGNTIYFGEGSWLTVV.

CDR3 in amino acids: CASSLLGDHNSPLHF. Written as DNA, the CDR3 is TGTGCCAGCAGCTTACTCGGAGACCATAATTCACCCCTCCACTTT. The rearrangement uses TRBV11-2 and TRBJ1-6; D gene uncertain. V lost 2 bases, J lost 5 bases, and 10 bases lay in between. The germline gives CDR1 SGHAT, CDR2 FQNNGV. The CDR3 has 15 residues.

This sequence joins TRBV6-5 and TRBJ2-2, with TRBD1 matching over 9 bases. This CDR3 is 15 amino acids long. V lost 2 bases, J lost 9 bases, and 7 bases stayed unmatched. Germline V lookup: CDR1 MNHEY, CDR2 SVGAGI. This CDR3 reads CASSYLDRGHRELFF. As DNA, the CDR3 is TGTGCCAGCAGTTACCTGGACAGGGGTCACCGGGAGCTGTTTTTT.

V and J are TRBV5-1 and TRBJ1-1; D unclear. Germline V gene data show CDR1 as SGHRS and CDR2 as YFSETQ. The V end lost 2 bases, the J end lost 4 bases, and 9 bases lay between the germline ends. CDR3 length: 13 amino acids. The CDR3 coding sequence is TGCGCCAGCAGCTTTGGAGATCCCACTGAAGCTTTCTTT. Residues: CASSFGDPTEAFF.

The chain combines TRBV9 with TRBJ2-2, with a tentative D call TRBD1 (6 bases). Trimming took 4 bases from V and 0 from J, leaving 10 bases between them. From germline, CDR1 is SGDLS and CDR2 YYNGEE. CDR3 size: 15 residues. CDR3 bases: TGTGCCAGCAGCCTCGGGACAACGAACACCGGGGAGCTGTTTTTT. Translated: CASSLGTTNTGELFF.

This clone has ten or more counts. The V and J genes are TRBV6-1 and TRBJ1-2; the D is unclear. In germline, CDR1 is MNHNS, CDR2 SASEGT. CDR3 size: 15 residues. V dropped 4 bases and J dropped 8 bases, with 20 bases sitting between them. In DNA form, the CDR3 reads TGTGCCAGCAGTGCAGACCCGAATGCTCGGAAGGGCTACACCTTC. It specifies CASSADPNARKGYTF.

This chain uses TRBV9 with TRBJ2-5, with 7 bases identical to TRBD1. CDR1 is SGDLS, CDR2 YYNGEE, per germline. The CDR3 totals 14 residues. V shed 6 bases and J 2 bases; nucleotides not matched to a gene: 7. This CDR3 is CASNTGQKQETQYF. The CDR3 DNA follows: TGTGCCAGCAATACGGGACAGAAACAAGAGACCCAGTACTTC.

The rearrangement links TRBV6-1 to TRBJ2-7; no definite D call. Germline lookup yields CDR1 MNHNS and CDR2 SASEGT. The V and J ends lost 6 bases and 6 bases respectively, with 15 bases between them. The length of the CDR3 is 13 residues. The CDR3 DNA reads TGTGCCAGCAGCCGTAACCAGGCTGGCGAGCAGTACTTC. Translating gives CASSRNQAGEQYF.

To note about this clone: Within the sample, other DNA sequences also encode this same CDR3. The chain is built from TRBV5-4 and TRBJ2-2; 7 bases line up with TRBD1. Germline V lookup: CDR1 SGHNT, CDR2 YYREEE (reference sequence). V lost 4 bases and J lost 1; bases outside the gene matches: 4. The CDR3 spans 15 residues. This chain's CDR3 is CASSLGQVNTGELFF. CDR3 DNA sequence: TGTGCCAGCAGCCTTGGACAGGTGAACACCGGGGAGCTGTTTTTT.

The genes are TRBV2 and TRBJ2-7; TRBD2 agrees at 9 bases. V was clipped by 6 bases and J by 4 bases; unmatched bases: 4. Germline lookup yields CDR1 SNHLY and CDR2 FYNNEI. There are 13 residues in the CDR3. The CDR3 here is CASRVAGVYEQYF. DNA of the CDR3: TGTGCCAGCAGGGTAGCGGGAGTTTACGAGCAGTACTTC. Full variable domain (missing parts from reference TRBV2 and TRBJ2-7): EPEVTQTPSHQVTQMGQEVILRCVPISNHLYFYWYRQILGQKVEFLVSFYNNEISEKSEIFDDQFSVERPDGSNFTLKIRSTKLEDSAMYFCASRVAGVYEQYFGPGTRLTVT.

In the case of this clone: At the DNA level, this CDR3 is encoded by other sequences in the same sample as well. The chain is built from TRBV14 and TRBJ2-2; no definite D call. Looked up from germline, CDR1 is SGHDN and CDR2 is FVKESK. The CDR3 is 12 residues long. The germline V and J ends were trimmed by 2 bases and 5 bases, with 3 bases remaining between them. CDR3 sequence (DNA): TGTGCCAGCAGCCAAAGGACCGGGGAGCTGTTTTTT. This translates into CASSQRTGELFF.

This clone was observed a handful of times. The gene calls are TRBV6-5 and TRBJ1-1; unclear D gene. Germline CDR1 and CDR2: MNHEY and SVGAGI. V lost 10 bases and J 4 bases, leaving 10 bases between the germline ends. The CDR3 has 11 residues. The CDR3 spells CATQRLTEAFF. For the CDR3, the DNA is TGTGCCACCCAGCGTCTCACTGAAGCTTTCTTT.

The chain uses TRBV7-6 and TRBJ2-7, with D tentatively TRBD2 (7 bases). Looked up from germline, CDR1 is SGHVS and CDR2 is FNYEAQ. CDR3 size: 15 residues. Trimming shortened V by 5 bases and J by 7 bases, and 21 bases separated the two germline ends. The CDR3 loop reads CASSPEGGRAVEQYF. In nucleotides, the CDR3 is TGTGCCAGCAGCCCCGAAGGGGGGAGGGCCGTTGAGCAGTACTTC.

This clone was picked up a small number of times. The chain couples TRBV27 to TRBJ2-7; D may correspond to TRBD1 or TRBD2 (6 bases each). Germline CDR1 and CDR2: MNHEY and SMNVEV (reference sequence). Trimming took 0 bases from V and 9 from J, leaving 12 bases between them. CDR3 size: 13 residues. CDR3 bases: TGTGCCAGCAGTTTATCGGGGGGCGACCCGCAGTACTTC. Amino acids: CASSLSGGDPQYF.

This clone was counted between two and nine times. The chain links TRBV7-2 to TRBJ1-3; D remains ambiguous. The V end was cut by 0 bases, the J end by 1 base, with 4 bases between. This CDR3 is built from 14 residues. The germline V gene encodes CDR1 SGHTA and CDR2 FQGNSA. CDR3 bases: TGTGCCAGCAGCTTAGCCCATTCTGGAAACACCATATATTTT. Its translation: CASSLAHSGNTIYF.

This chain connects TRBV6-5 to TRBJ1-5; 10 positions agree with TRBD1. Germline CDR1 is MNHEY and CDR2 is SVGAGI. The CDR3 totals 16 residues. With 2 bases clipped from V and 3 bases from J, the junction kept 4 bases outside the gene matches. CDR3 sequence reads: CASSYVTGGPNQPQHF. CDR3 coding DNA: TGTGCCAGCAGTTACGTGACAGGGGGCCCCAATCAGCCCCAGCATTTT.

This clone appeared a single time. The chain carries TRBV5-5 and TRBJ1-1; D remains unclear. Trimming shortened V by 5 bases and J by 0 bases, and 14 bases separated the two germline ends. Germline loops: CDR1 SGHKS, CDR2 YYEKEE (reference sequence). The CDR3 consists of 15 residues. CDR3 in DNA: TGTGCCAGCAGACCGGACCGGGCGATGAACACTGAAGCTTTCTTT. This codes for CASRPDRAMNTEAFF.

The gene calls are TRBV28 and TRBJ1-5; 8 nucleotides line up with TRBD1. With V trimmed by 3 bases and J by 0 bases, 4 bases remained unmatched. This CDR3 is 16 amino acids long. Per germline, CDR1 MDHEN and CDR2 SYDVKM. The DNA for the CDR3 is TGTGCCAGCAGTTTGACAGGGGTGCCTAGCAATCAGCCCCAGCATTTT. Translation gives CASSLTGVPSNQPQHF.

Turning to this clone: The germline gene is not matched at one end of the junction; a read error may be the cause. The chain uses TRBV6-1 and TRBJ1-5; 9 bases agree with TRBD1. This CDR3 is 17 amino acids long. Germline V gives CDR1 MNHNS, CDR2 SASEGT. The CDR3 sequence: CASREGDRGFGNQPQHF. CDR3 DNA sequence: TGTGCCAGCAGGGAAGGAGACAGGGGGTTTGGCAATCAGCCCCAGCATTTT.